Below, 32 T cell receptor beta chains from the same sample are listed, as sequenced in a study of vaccination effects on CD4 cells after COVID-19. Before sequencing, viral peptide pools were used by the ViraFEST assay to expand antigen-specific CD4+ T cells. Culture lasted 10 days before CD4+ T cell isolation. None of the vaccinated had previously contracted SARS-CoV-2, and their nucleocapsid antibodies tested negative. Which antigens these TCRs recognize remains unknown. Clones were read by immunoSEQ multiplex PCR, and TCRdb kept only the in-frame ones, dropping some. The data hold tens of thousands of clones, with 73% observed a single time. Sequenced material: CD4+ T cells from PBMCs cultured with SARS-CoV-2 spike peptides, taken before COVID-19 vaccination. The receptors were sampled from a human donor who received a COVID-19 vaccine.

This clone appeared once. The gene calls are TRBV21-1 and TRBJ2-1; the table's D call, TRBD1, has no DNA check behind it. TRBV21-1 is a pseudogene locus. This CDR3 has 21 residues. The CDR3 here is CASSKGPTLSHPFALYNEQFF. The CDR3 DNA is TGTGCCAGCAGCAAAGGCCCGACACTCAGCCACCCATTCGCCTTATACAATGAGCAGTTCTTC.

V gene TRBV18 combines with J gene TRBJ1-4, with TRBD1 matching over 8 bases. Trimming removed 3 bases from V and 6 bases from J; junction bases left unmatched: 6. This CDR3 contains 15 residues. Germline values: CDR1 KGHSH, CDR2 LQKENI. The CDR3 here is CASSPRTGPYEKLFF. The DNA of the CDR3 is TGTGCCAGCTCACCCCGGACAGGGCCTTATGAAAAACTGTTTTTT. The full variable domain, in which reference TRBV18 and TRBJ1-4 provide the parts outside the CDR3, is NAGVMQNPRHLVRRRGQEARLRCSPMKGHSHVYWYRQLPEEGLKFMVYLQKENIIDESGMPKERFSAEFPKEGPSILRIQQVVRGDSAAYFCASSPRTGPYEKLFFGSGTQLSVL.

The rearrangement links TRBV9 to TRBJ2-7; D remains ambiguous. This CDR3 is 14 amino acids long. Germline V gene data show CDR1 as SGDLS and CDR2 as YYNGEE. The germline V and J ends were trimmed by 0 bases and 0 bases, with 7 bases remaining between them. The CDR3 DNA follows: TGTGCCAGCAGCGTAGGGCAGAACTCCTACGAGCAGTACTTC. This encodes CASSVGQNSYEQYF. The whole variable domain, filled in from reference TRBV9 and TRBJ2-7, reads DSGVTQTPKHLITATGQRVTLRCSPRSGDLSVYWYQQSLDQGLQFLIQYYNGEERAKGNILERFSAQQFPDLHSELNLSSLELGDSALYFCASSVGQNSYEQYFGPGTRLTVT.

The rearrangement links TRBV12-3 or TRBV12-4 to TRBJ2-3; D gene uncertain. V lost 3 bases and J 0 bases, leaving 1 base between the germline ends. The CDR3 has 12 residues. The DNA for the CDR3 is TGTGCCAGCAGTTTCAGCACAGATACGCAGTATTTT. Translating it yields CASSFSTDTQYF.

The chain combines TRBV14 with TRBJ2-7, with D possibly TRBD2 on 6 matching bases. The CDR3 totals 15 residues. V was cut by 4 bases and J by 0 bases, with 13 bases left in between. CDR1 is SGHDN, CDR2 FVKESK, per germline. CDR3 in DNA: TGTGCCAGCAGCCCCCGGGACTGGTACTCCTACGAGCAGTACTTC. It is translated as CASSPRDWYSYEQYF.

V and J are TRBV19 and TRBJ1-1; D might be TRBD1 (5 bases). The CDR3 runs to 12 residues. CDR1 and CDR2 (germline): LNHDA, SQIVND (reference sequence). V was trimmed by 8 bases and J by 5 bases, leaving 12 bases between them. The CDR3 DNA is TGTGCCAGTCAGGGTAAGAGTACTGAAGCTTTCTTT. Translating it yields CASQGKSTEAFF.

V gene TRBV3-1 (or the pseudogene TRBV3-2) combines with J gene TRBJ2-3, with a weak D call TRBD2 (6 bases). CDR3 length: 12 residues. V lost 4 bases and J 12 bases, leaving 14 bases between the germline ends. Germline V gene lookup returns CDR1 LGHDT and CDR2 YNNKEL (reference sequence). The CDR3 nucleotides read TGTGCCAGCAGCCCCGGCGGGACCTTTCAGTATTTT. Its translation is CASSPGGTFQYF.

J is TRBJ2-5 and V is TRBV20-1, with D possibly matching TRBD2 (7 bases). Trimming took 3 bases from V and 5 from J, leaving 10 bases between them. Germline CDR1 reads DFQATT; CDR2 reads SNEGSKA (reference sequence). This CDR3 region has 12 residues. CDR3 in amino acids: CSASRGAETQYF. The DNA of the CDR3 is TGCAGTGCTAGTCGGGGGGCCGAGACCCAGTACTTC.

This clone has a handful of counts. This chain links TRBV19 with TRBJ2-5, with 9 bases lining up with TRBD1. Germline-derived CDR1 and CDR2 are LNHDA and SQIVND (reference sequence). V gave up 4 bases and J gave up 5 bases; unmatched junction bases: 5. This CDR3 spans 14 amino acids. The CDR3 bases are TGTGCCAGTAGTAGTACAGGGGGCTTGGAGACCCAGTACTTC. It translates to CASSSTGGLETQYF.

This chain uses TRBV27 with TRBJ2-7, with a possible D match to TRBD1 (5 bases). Germline CDR1 MNHEY, CDR2 SMNVEV (reference sequence). The CDR3 has 17 amino acids. With 5 bases removed from V and 1 base from J, the gap between germline ends came to 21 bases. Written as DNA, the CDR3 is TGTGCCAGCAGTCCCGCCGCCGACAGCCCTAAATCCTACGAGCAGTACTTC. This encodes CASSPAADSPKSYEQYF.

The J gene is TRBJ2-3, the V gene TRBV6-5, with TRBD2 matching over 7 bases. The CDR3 totals 14 residues. The junction had 3 bases not matched to a gene; V was cut back by 6 bases and J by 0 bases. Germline V gene sequence: CDR1 MNHEY, CDR2 SVGAGI. The CDR3 spells CASSGGGSTDTQYF. CDR3 nucleotides: TGTGCCAGCAGCGGCGGGGGTAGCACAGATACGCAGTATTTT.

V gene TRBV14 combines with J gene TRBJ2-3; the D gene could be TRBD1 or TRBD2 (5 bases each). Germline V gene lookup returns CDR1 SGHDN and CDR2 FVKESK. The CDR3 covers 12 residues. V was shortened by 5 bases and J by 7 bases, with 10 bases between the two germline ends. CDR3 amino acids: CASSSGSYTQYF. The CDR3 bases are TGTGCCAGCAGCTCAGGGAGTTATACGCAGTATTTT.

This clone was found a few times. The chain has TRBV2 and TRBJ1-3; 7 bases match TRBD1. V was pared by 5 bases and J by 9 bases, with 7 bases of the junction left unmatched. There are 13 residues in the CDR3. The germline V gene has CDR1 SNHLY and CDR2 FYNNEI. This CDR3 is CASSFTGVGTIYF. The CDR3 nucleotides read TGTGCCAGCAGTTTTACAGGGGTTGGCACCATATATTTT.

The genes are TRBV5-4 and TRBJ2-5, with 8 bases fitting TRBD1. Unmatched junction bases numbered 6, after V lost 4 bases and J lost 4 bases. Germline V CDR1 and CDR2: SGHNT, YYREEE (reference sequence). The CDR3 is 14 amino acids. The CDR3 sequence is CASSVQGAAETQYF. The CDR3 nucleotides read TGTGCCAGCAGCGTTCAGGGGGCGGCAGAGACCCAGTACTTC. The full variable domain, its missing parts supplied by reference TRBV5-4 and TRBJ2-5, is ETGVTQSPTHLIKTRGQQVTLRCSSQSGHNTVSWYQQALGQGPQFIFQYYREEENGRGNFPPRFSGLQFPNYSSELNVNALELDDSALYLCASSVQGAAETQYFGPGTRLLVL.

J is TRBJ2-1 and V is TRBV6-5; the match to TRBD1 covers 9 bases. Looked up from germline, CDR1 is MNHEY and CDR2 is SVGAGI. The CDR3 runs 14 residues. J gave up 5 bases and V 6 bases, and 5 bases lay outside the gene matches. The CDR3 DNA sequence: TGTGCCAGCAGGGCCGACAGGGGGGACAATGAGCAGTTCTTC. It yields the protein CASRADRGDNEQFF.

The chain couples TRBV5-1 to TRBJ2-1; no reliable D call. This CDR3 is built from 16 residues. V gave up 0 bases and J gave up 0 bases, with 10 bases separating them. CDR1 is SGHRS and CDR2 is YFSETQ in the germline V gene. CDR3 nucleotide sequence: TGCGCCAGCAGCTTGGGAAGGGATAGCTCCTACAATGAGCAGTTCTTC. Translating gives CASSLGRDSSYNEQFF.

The chain combines TRBV29-1 with TRBJ1-4; TRBD1 is a possible D gene (5 bases). Trimming took 6 bases from V and 2 from J, leaving 10 bases between them. The CDR3 covers 13 residues. In germline, CDR1 is SQVTM, CDR2 ANQGSEA. The CDR3 sequence: CSVSGATNEKLFF. CDR3 coding DNA: TGCAGCGTCAGCGGGGCGACTAATGAAAAACTGTTTTTT. Full variable domain (outside the CDR3, taken from reference TRBV29-1 and TRBJ1-4): SAVISQKPSRDICQRGTSLTIQCQVDSQVTMMFWYRQQPGQSLTLIATANQGSEATYESGFVIDKFPISRPNLTFSTLTVSNMSPEDSSIYLCSVSGATNEKLFFGSGTQLSVL.

The chain couples TRBV4-1 to TRBJ2-1; D possibly corresponds to TRBD2 (5 bases). V was trimmed by 0 bases and J by 2 bases, leaving 8 bases between them. CDR1 and CDR2 from the germline V gene are MGHRA and YSYEKL. This CDR3 has 15 residues. The CDR3 DNA follows: TGCGCCAGCAGCCAAGACTGGGGAGCCTACAATGAGCAGTTCTTC. It specifies CASSQDWGAYNEQFF.

This clone was detected only a few times. This chain connects TRBV4-1 to TRBJ2-3; the match to TRBD2 covers 16 bases. CDR3 length: 19 residues. Germline V lookup: CDR1 MGHRA, CDR2 YSYEKL. V was pared by 1 base and J by 1 base, with 5 bases of the junction left unmatched. CDR3 sequence (DNA): TGCGCCAGCAGCCAAGGGGGACTAGCGGGAGGGCTGGGCACAGATACGCAGTATTTT. Translated, it gives CASSQGGLAGGLGTDTQYF.

The V gene is TRBV3-1 (or the pseudogene TRBV3-2), the J gene TRBJ1-1, with 11 bases lining up with TRBD1. Germline CDR1 reads LGHDT; CDR2 reads YNNKEL (reference sequence). V shed 1 base and J 1 base; nucleotides not matched to a gene: 14. The CDR3 covers 20 residues. The CDR3 protein is CASSQARTGGYPIPNTEAFF. CDR3 in DNA: TGTGCCAGCAGCCAAGCCAGGACAGGGGGCTACCCAATTCCGAACACTGAAGCTTTCTTT.

CDR3 region: CASSDGLRGMNTEAFF. The CDR3 coding sequence is TGTGCCAGTAGTGACGGTCTCCGAGGAATGAACACTGAAGCTTTCTTT. The genes are TRBV19 and TRBJ1-1; the D is unclear. Germline assignment: CDR1 LNHDA and CDR2 SQIVND (reference sequence). The length of the CDR3 is 16 residues. The ends were cut back, 5 bases at V and 0 bases at J, with 16 bases in the middle.

This clone was seen a handful of times. The chain joins TRBV7-9 to TRBJ2-7, with TRBD2 matching 8 bases. V dropped 2 bases and J dropped 6; count of bases not matched to a gene: 6. The CDR3 has 14 amino acids. CDR1 is SEHNR, CDR2 FQNEAQ, per germline (reference sequence). The CDR3 DNA reads TGTGCCAGCAGCTTATCCAGCGGGAGCTTCGAGCAGTACTTC. It encodes CASSLSSGSFEQYF. The entire variable domain, with the rest obtained from reference TRBV7-9 and TRBJ2-7, is as follows: DTGVSQNPRHKITKRGQNVTFRCDPISEHNRLYWYRQTLGQGPEFLTYFQNEAQLEKSRLLSDRFSAERPKGSFSTLEIQRTEQGDSAMYLCASSLSSGSFEQYFGPGTRLTVT.

The chain recombines TRBV15 with TRBJ2-3; D remains unclear. Trimming pared 0 bases from V and 3 bases from J, leaving 10 bases between. Germline-derived CDR1 and CDR2 are LNHNV and YYDKDF (reference sequence). The CDR3 totals 15 residues. This chain's CDR3 is CATSRDQMGTDTQYF. Written as DNA, the CDR3 is TGTGCCACCAGCAGAGATCAGATGGGAACAGATACGCAGTATTTT.

The V call is TRBV21-1, the J call TRBJ2-3. TRBV21-1 is described as a pseudogene. The CDR3 length is 14 residues. The CDR3 region has the DNA TGTGCCAGCAGCTCCGGGCCGGCCACAGATACGCAGTATTTT. It is translated as CASSSGPATDTQYF.

The table lists this clone with a few counts. The chain uses TRBV6-5 and TRBJ1-4; D unclear. The V gene lost 5 bases and the J gene lost 9 bases, with 16 bases spanning the gap. The length of the CDR3 is 14 residues. Germline-derived CDR1 and CDR2 are MNHEY and SVGAGI. The CDR3 DNA reads TGTGCCAGCAGTACCGCCCGTGCGGGGAAAAAACTGTTTTTT. It codes for CASSTARAGKKLFF.

The chain uses TRBV3-1 (or the pseudogene TRBV3-2) and TRBJ2-3; the D gene is possibly TRBD2 (7 bases). The germline gives CDR1 LGHDT, CDR2 YNNKEL (reference sequence). This CDR3 region has 16 residues. V lost 4 bases and J 6 bases, leaving 20 bases between the germline ends. The CDR3 is CASSPLIGGATDTQYF. DNA for the CDR3: TGTGCCAGCAGCCCACTCATAGGGGGGGCCACGGATACGCAGTATTTT.

This chain connects TRBV27 to TRBJ1-5; D gene uncertain. The CDR3 runs 14 residues. CDR1 and CDR2 (germline): MNHEY, SMNVEV (reference sequence). Trimming cost V 4 bases and J 6 bases, with 13 bases left between them. The CDR3 is CASSSTEVTQPQHF. Here the CDR3 DNA reads TGTGCCAGCAGTTCGACCGAGGTGACTCAGCCCCAGCATTTT.

J is TRBJ2-1 and V is TRBV18, with D perhaps matching TRBD1 (5 bases). Deletions cut 4 bases from V and 8 bases from J, with 6 bases between. There are 11 residues in the CDR3. Looked up from germline, CDR1 is KGHSH and CDR2 is LQKENI. The CDR3 DNA is TGTGCCAGCTCACTCAGGGATGAGCAGTTCTTC. Protein product: CASSLRDEQFF. The complete variable domain, with remaining parts taken from reference TRBV18 and TRBJ2-1, reads NAGVMQNPRHLVRRRGQEARLRCSPMKGHSHVYWYRQLPEEGLKFMVYLQKENIIDESGMPKERFSAEFPKEGPSILRIQQVVRGDSAAYFCASSLRDEQFFGPGTRLTVL.

This rearrangement joins TRBV6-5 to TRBJ2-3, with D unclear. V lost 7 bases to trimming and J lost 4 bases, with 12 bases between them. Germline V CDR1 and CDR2: MNHEY, SVGAGI. The CDR3 has 13 residues. CDR3 region: CASKKLGADTQYF. The CDR3 DNA reads as TGTGCCAGCAAAAAGTTGGGTGCAGATACGCAGTATTTT.

The chain employs TRBV9 and TRBJ2-2, with D possibly being TRBD1 or TRBD2 (6 bases each). The CDR3 length is 18 residues. The V end lost 0 bases, the J end lost 4 bases, and 19 bases lay between the germline ends. Germline V gene sequence: CDR1 SGDLS, CDR2 YYNGEE. In DNA, the CDR3 is TGTGCCAGCAGCGTAGAATCTACAGGGAGGTTGGGCACCGGGGAGCTGTTTTTT. Encoded protein: CASSVESTGRLGTGELFF.

This clone was observed a single time. The CDR3 reads CASSLRRDNEQFF. The CDR3 bases are TGTGCCAGCAGTTTACGCAGGGACAATGAGCAGTTCTTC. This chain connects TRBV12-3 or TRBV12-4 to TRBJ2-1; TRBD1 is a possible D gene (5 bases). V gave up 2 bases and J gave up 5 bases, with 7 bases separating them. This CDR3 has 13 residues.

CDR3: CASSDREGNQPQHF. Written as DNA, the CDR3 is TGTGCCAGCAGTGACAGGGAGGGCAATCAGCCCCAGCATTTT. This rearrangement joins TRBV6-4 to TRBJ1-5; no clear D gene. V shed 2 bases and J shed 2 bases, with 7 bases lying between them. This CDR3 comprises 14 residues. Germline assignment: CDR1 MRHNA and CDR2 SNTAGT.